The sequence of this T cell receptor (beta chain) was determined in a study of blood T cells in healthy people across ages. Primers used in a second PCR of about 7 to 12 cycles were a sample-barcoded 5' primer and a J-beta primer mix. TCRdb itself ran the 5' RACE reads through MiXCR, one entry per CDR3 protein. The sample consists of 550,000 to 800,000 distinct CDR3 sequences, roughly 20% of them appearing once. The CDR3 is made up of 13 amino acids. Between the trimmed V and J ends, which lost 6 bases and 6 bases, there was a span of 13 bases. Study-level points and caveats: Diversity of TCR beta per million T cells declined in a roughly linear way with age.

This clonotype was seen only a few times. The antigen remains undetermined. V is TRBV12-3 or TRBV12-4 and J is TRBJ2-3, with D possibly being TRBD2 (5 bases). The TCR was taken from a man aged 65 to 85 in good health. Sequencing was done on a sample of blood. This CDR3 is CASSFATGDTQYF. As DNA, the CDR3 is TGTGCCAGCAGCTTTGCTACGGGGGATACGCAGTATTTT.